This T cell receptor beta chain was obtained from a study of T cell responses to AZD1222 COVID-19 vaccine. About the research overall: Pooling of second doses given at about 4 or about 12 weeks was done. Whole-study results and caveats: Repertoire sampling was restricted to post-peak T cell response timepoints. The CD4 TCRs associated with vaccination extended across spike and predominated at 160-218 and 743-854. Targeting of unmutated variant regions was reportedly seen in nearly half of spike-specific TCRs.

In the case of this clone: What it recognizes is unknown.

Sequenced by immunoSEQ multiplex PCR; TCRdb stores in-frame clones only, minus some. The table lists roughly 200,000 clones, almost 95% of them singletons, with 1% to 1.5% in the top ten. V was shortened by 4 bases and J by 6 bases, with 7 bases between the two germline ends. This CDR3 has 12 amino acids. CDR1 is SNHLY, CDR2 FYNNEI, per germline. This sequence originates from an adult in good health. The genes are TRBV2 and TRBJ1-5; D gene uncertain. Sequences were derived from peripheral blood, sampled on day 0 of AZD1222 vaccination. The DNA for the CDR3 is TGTGCCAGCAGTGTGGCGGGTCAGCCCCAGCATTTT. Residues: CASSVAGQPQHF.